This T cell receptor (beta chain) emerged from a study of response to subunit inactivated influenza vaccine. TCRdb re-analysed the RT-PCR reads in MiXCR, keeping a single row per CDR3 protein. Of hundreds of thousands of distinct CDR3 sequences detected, approximately 7.6% appear once; the ten largest clones hold roughly 13%. The V end was cut by 6 bases, the J end by 3 bases, with 19 bases between. The length of the CDR3 is 15 residues. Germline V gives CDR1 DFQATT, CDR2 SNEGSKA (reference sequence). The table lists this clonotype with a few counts. The target antigen is unknown. Findings and caveats of the study: That few new T cells are recruited by each seasonal influenza vaccination was the authors' suggestion.

This sequence was found in a man between 45 and 75 years old who received an inactivated influenza vaccine. V is TRBV20-1 and J is TRBJ2-3; D tentatively fits TRBD1 or TRBD2 (7 bases each). The sequences come from PBMCs from blood, collected less than 25 months after vaccination. CDR3 in DNA: TGCAGTGCCACCCCAGGGGGGGGGAGAACAGATACGCAGTATTTT. Protein product: CSATPGGGRTDTQYF.